This entry concerns a single TCR beta chain. The antigen is undetermined. The CDR3 loop spans 17 amino acids. Unmatched junction bases numbered 9, after V lost 3 bases and J lost 0 bases. Barcoded TCR alpha and TCR beta cDNA libraries with UMIs came from 5'RACE using constant-segment primers. TCRdb ran MiXCR on the 5' RACE reads and lists one entry per CDR3 protein. The sample lists approximately 100,000 distinct CDR3 sequences, 15% to 20% seen once, with 28% in the top ten. This sample stems from a study of T-cell memory formation after mild COVID-19. Overall study: TCR clusters showed largely donor specificity.

General study results and limits: Largely, contracting CD4+ clones fell within CM and EM, and contracting CD8+ clones within EMRA. From day 15 to 85, contracting clones were balanced between CD4 and CD8, whereas later expanders leaned toward CD4+.

The sample comprised PBMCs or a T cell subset sorted from them (not recorded which). The chain couples TRBV12-3 or TRBV12-4 to TRBJ1-1; the match to TRBD1 covers 8 bases. This sequence was found in an adult woman who had mild COVID-19 (a few samples of this study predate the infection). Cell type and time point are not known. CDR3 sequence reads: CASSFVGTGTMNTEAFF. CDR3 in DNA: TGTGCCAGCAGTTTTGTGGGGACAGGAACGATGAACACTGAAGCTTTCTTT.